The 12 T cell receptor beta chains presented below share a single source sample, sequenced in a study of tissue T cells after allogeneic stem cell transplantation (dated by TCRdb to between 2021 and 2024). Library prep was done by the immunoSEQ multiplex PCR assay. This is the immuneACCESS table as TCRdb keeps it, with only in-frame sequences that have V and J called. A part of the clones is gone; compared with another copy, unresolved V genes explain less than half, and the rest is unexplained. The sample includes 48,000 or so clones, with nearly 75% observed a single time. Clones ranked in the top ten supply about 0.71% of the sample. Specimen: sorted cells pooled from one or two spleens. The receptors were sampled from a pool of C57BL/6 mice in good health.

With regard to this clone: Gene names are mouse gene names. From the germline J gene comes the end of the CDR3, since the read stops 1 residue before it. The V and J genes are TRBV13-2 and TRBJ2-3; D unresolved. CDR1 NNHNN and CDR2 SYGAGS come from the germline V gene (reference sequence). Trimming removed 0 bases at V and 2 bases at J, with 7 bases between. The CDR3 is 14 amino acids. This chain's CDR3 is CASGDATNAETLYF. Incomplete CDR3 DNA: TGTGCCAGCGGTGATGCGACAAATGCAGAAACGCTGTAT.

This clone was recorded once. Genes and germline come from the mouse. CDR3 protein: CASGRQSEVFF. The part of the CDR3 DNA that was read is TGTGCCAGCGGTCGACAGTCGGAAGTCTTC. This chain joins TRBV13-2 and TRBJ1-1; TRBD1 might be the D (5 bases). The read stops 1 residue short of the end of the CDR3; the missing end is completed from the germline J gene. V gave up 4 bases and J gave up 8 bases, with 9 bases separating them. There are 11 residues in the CDR3. Germline loops: CDR1 NNHNN, CDR2 SYGAGS (reference sequence).

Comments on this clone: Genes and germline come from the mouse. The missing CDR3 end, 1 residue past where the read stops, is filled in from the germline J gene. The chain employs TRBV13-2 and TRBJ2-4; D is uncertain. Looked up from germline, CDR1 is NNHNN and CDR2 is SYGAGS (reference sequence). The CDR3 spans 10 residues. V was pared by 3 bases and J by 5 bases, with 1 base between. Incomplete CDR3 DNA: TGTGCCAGCGGTGCAAACACCTTGTAC. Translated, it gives CASGANTLY. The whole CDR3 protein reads CASGANTLYF.

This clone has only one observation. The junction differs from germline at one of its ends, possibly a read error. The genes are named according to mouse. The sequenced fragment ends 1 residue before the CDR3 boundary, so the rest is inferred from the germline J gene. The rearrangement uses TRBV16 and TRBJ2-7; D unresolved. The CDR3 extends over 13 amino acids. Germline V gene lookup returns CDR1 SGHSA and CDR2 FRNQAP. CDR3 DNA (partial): TGTGCAAGCAGCTTAGCTTTCTCCCATGAACAGTAC. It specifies CASSLAFSHEQY. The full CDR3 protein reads CASSLAFSHEQYF. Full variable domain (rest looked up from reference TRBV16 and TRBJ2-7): NAGVIQTPRHKVTGKGQEATLWCEPISGHSAVFWYRQTIVQGLEFLTYFRNQAPIDDSGMPKERFSAQMPNQSHSTLKIQSTQPQDSAVYLCASSLAFSHEQYFGPGTRLTVL.

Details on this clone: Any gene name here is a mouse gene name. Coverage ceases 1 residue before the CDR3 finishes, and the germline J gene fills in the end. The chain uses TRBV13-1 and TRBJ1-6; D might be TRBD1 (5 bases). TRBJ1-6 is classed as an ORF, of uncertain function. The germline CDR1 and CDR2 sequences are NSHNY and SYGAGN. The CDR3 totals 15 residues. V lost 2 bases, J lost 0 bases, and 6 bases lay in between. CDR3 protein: CASSEDNSYNSPLYF. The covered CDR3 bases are TGTGCCAGCAGTGAGGACAATTCCTATAATTCGCCCCTCTAC.

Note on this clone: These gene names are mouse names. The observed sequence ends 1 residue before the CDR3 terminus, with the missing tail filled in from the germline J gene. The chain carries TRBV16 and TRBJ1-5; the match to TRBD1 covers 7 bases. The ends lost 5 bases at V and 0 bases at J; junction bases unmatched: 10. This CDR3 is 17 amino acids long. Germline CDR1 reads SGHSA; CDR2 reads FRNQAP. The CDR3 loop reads CASSTPGTEYNNQAPLF. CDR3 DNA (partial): TGTGCAAGCAGCACTCCCGGGACAGAATATAACAACCAGGCTCCGCTT.

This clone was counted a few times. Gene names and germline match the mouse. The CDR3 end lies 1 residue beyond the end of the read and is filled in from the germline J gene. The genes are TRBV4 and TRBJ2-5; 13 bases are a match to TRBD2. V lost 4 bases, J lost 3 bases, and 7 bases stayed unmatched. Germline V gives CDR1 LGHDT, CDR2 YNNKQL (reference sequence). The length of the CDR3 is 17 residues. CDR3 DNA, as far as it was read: TGTGCCAGCAGCTCCTGGACTGGGGGGGCGCATCAAGACACCCAGTAC. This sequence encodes CASSSWTGGAHQDTQY. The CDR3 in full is CASSSWTGGAHQDTQYF.

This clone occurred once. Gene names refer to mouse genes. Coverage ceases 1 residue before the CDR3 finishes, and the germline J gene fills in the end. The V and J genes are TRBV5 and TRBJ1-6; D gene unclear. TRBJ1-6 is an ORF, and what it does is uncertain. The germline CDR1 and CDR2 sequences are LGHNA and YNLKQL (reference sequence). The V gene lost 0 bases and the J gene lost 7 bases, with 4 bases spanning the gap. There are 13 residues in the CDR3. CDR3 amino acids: CASSQEQNSPLYF. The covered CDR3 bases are TGTGCCAGCAGCCAAGAGCAAAATTCGCCCCTCTAC.

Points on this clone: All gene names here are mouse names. The covered CDR3 bases are TGTGCTAGCAGTTTTGGATTTGCAAACTCCGACTACACC. It codes for CASSFGFANSDYT. The full CDR3 reads CASSFGFANSDYTF. J is TRBJ1-2 and V is TRBV29; no clear D gene. The CDR3 goes on 1 residue after the read ends, and that part is filled in from the germline J gene. Trimming took off 3 bases at V and 0 bases at J, with 8 bases between the two ends. Germline V gives CDR1 MSHET, CDR2 SYDVDS. The CDR3 runs 14 residues.

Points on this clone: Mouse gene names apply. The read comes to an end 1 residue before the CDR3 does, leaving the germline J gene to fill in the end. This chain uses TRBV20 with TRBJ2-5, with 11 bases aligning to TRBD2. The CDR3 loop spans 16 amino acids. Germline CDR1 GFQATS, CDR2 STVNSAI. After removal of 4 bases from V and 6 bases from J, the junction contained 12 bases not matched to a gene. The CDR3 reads CGATRDWGSPGDTQYF. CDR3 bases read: TGTGGTGCTACAAGGGACTGGGGGTCCCCGGGGGACACCCAGTAC.

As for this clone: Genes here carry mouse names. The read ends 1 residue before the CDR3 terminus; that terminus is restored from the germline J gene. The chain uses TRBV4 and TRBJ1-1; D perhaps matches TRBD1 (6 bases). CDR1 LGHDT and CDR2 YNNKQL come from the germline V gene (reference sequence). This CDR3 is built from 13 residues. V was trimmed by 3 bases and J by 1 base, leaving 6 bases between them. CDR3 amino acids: CASSYRGNTEVFF. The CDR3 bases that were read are TGTGCCAGCAGCTACAGGGGAAACACAGAAGTCTTC.

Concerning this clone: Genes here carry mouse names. CDR3 sequence: CASSRTGGTGQLYF. The CDR3 bases that were read are TGTGCCAGCAGTCGGACAGGGGGGACCGGGCAGCTCTAC. The chain has TRBV19 and TRBJ2-2; 10 nucleotides match TRBD1. The DNA ends 1 residue before the CDR3 does, and the rest of the CDR3 is filled in from the germline J gene. J was trimmed by 5 bases and V by 4 bases; bases with no gene match: 2. Germline CDR1 reads FNHDT; CDR2 reads SITEND (reference sequence). This CDR3 is built from 14 residues.